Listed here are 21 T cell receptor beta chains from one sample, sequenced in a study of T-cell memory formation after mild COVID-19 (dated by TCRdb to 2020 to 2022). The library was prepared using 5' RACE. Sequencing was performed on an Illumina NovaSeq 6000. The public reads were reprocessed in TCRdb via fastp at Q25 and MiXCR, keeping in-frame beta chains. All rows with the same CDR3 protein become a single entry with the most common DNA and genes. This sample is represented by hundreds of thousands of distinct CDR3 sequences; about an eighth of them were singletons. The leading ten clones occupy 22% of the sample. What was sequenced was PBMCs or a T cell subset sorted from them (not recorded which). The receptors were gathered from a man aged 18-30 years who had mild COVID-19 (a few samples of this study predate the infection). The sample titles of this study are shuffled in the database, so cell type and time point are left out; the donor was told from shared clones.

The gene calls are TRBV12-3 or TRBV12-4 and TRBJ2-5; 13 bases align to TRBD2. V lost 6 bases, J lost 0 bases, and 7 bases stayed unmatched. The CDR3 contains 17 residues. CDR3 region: CASRGGTSGMYQETQYF. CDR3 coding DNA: TGTGCCAGCAGGGGAGGGACTAGCGGGATGTACCAAGAGACCCAGTACTTC.

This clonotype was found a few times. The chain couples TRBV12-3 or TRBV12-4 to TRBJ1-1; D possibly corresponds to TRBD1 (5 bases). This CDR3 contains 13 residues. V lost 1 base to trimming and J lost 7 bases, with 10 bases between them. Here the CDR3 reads CASSLGEGFEAFF. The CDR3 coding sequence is TGTGCCAGCAGTTTAGGGGAGGGGTTTGAAGCTTTCTTT.

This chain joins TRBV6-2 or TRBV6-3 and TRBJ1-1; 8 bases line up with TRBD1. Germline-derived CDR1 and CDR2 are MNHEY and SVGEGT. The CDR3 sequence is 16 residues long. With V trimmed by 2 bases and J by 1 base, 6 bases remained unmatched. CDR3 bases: TGTGCCAGCAGTTACGGTAACAGGGGGAGGAACACTGAAGCTTTCTTT. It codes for CASSYGNRGRNTEAFF.

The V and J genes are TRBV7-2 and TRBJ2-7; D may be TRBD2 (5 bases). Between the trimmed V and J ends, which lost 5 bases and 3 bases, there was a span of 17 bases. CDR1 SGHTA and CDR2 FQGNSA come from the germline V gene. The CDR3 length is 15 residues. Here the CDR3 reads CASSPSWAAGYEQYF. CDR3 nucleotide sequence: TGTGCCAGCAGCCCAAGCTGGGCCGCGGGCTACGAGCAGTACTTC.

The CDR3 DNA is TGTGCCAGCAGCGTGACAGGGGGTCAGGAGACCCAGTACTTC. Translating gives CASSVTGGQETQYF. The chain recombines TRBV5-4 with TRBJ2-5, with 9 bases fitting TRBD1. The CDR3 totals 14 residues. Germline V gives CDR1 SGHNT, CDR2 YYREEE (reference sequence). J lost 5 bases, V lost 4 bases, and 6 bases had no gene match.

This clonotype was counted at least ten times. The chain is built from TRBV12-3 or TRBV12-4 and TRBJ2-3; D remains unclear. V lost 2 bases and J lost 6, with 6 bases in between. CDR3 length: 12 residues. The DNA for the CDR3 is TGTGCCAGCAGTTTACACGGGGATACGCAGTATTTT. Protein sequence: CASSLHGDTQYF.

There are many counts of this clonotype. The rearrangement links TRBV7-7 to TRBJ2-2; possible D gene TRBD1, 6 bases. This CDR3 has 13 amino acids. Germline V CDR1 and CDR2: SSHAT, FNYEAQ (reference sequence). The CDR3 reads CASSPGVTGELFF. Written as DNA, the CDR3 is TGTGCTAGCTCGCCAGGGGTCACCGGGGAGCTGTTTTTT.

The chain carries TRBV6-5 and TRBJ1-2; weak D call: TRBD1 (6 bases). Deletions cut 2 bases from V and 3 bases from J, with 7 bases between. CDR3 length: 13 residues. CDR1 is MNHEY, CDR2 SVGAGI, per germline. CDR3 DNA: TGTGCCAGCAGTTACCGGACAGACTATGGCTACACCTTC. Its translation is CASSYRTDYGYTF.

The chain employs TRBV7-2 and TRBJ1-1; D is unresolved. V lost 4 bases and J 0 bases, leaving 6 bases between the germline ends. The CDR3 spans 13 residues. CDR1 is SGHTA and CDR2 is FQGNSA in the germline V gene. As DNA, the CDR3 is TGTGCCAGCAGCTACCATATGAACACTGAAGCTTTCTTT. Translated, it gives CASSYHMNTEAFF. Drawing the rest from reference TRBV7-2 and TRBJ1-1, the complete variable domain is GAGVSQSPSNKVTEKGKDVELRCDPISGHTALYWYRQSLGQGLEFLIYFQGNSAPDKSGLPSDRFSAERTGGSVSTLTIQRTQQEDSAVYLCASSYHMNTEAFFGQGTRLTVV.

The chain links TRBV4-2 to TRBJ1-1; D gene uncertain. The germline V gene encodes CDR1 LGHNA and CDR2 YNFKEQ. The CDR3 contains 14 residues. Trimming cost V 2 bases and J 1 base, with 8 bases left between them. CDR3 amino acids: CASSQSETNTEAFF. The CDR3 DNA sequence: TGTGCCAGCAGCCAAAGTGAGACGAACACTGAAGCTTTCTTT.

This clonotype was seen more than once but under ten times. The CDR3 sequence: CASSFLVPSSSYNEQFF. CDR3 bases: TGTGCCAGCAGCTTTTTGGTCCCTTCGAGCTCCTACAATGAGCAGTTCTTC. The chain couples TRBV7-9 to TRBJ2-1; D uncertain. The CDR3 spans 17 residues. Germline loops: CDR1 SEHNR, CDR2 FQNEAQ (reference sequence). Trimming removed 3 bases from V and 0 bases from J, with 15 bases in between.

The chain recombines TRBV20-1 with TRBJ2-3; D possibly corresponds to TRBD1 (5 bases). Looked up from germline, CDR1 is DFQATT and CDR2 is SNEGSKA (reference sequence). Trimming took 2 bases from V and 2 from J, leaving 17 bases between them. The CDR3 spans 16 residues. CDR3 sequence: CSARLPTAPATDTQYF. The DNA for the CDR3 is TGCAGTGCTAGACTTCCGACAGCCCCGGCCACAGATACGCAGTATTTT.

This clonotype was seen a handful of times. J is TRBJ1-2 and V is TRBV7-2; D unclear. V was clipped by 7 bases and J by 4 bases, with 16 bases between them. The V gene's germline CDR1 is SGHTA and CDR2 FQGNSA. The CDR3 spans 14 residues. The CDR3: CASKGVGVSYGYTF. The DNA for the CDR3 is TGTGCCAGCAAGGGTGTTGGGGTTAGCTATGGCTACACCTTC.

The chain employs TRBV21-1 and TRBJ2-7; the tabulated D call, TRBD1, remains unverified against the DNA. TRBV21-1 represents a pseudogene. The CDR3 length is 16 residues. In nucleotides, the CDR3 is TGTGCCAGCAGCAAATATAGGAAGGACAGGGCTAACGAGCAGTACGTC. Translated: CASSKYRKDRANEQYV.

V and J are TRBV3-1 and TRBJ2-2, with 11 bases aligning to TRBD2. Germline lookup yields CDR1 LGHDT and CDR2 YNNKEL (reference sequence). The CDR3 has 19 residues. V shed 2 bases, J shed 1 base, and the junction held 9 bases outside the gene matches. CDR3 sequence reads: CASSQRLAGTLLNTGELFF. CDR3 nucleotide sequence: TGTGCCAGCAGCCAAAGACTAGCGGGGACTCTCCTGAACACCGGGGAGCTGTTTTTT. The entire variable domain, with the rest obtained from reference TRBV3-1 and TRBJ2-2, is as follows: DTAVSQTPKYLVTQMGNDKSIKCEQNLGHDTMYWYKQDSKKFLKIMFSYNNKELIINETVPNRFSPKSPDKAHLNLHINSLELGDSAVYFCASSQRLAGTLLNTGELFFGEGSRLTVL.

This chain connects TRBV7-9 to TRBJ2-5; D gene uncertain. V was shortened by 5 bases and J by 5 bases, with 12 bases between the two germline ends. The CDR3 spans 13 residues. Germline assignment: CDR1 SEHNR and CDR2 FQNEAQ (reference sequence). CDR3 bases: TGTGCCAGCAGCCCGACAAGCCTCGAGACCCAGTACTTC. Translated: CASSPTSLETQYF. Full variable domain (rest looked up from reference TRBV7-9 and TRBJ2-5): DTGVSQNPRHKITKRGQNVTFRCDPISEHNRLYWYRQTLGQGPEFLTYFQNEAQLEKSRLLSDRFSAERPKGSFSTLEIQRTEQGDSAMYLCASSPTSLETQYFGPGTRLLVL.

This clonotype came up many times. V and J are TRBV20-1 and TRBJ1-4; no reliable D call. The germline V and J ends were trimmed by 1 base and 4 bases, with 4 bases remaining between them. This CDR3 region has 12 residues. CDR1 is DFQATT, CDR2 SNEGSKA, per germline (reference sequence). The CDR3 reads CSARGLNEKLFF. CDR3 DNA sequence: TGCAGTGCTAGAGGGCTTAATGAAAAACTGTTTTTT.

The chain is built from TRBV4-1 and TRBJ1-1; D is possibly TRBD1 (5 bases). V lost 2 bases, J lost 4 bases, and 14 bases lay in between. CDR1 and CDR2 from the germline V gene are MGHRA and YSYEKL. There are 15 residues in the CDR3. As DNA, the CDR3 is TGCGCCAGCAGCCAAACTTCGACAGTTAGCACTGAAGCTTTCTTT. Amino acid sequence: CASSQTSTVSTEAFF.

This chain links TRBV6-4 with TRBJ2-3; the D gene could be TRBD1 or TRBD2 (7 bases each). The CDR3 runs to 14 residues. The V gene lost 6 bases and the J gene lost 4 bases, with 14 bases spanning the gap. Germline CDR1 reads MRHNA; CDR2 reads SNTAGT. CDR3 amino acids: CASSRGGAADTQYF. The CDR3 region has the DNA TGTGCCAGCAGCAGGGGGGGGGCCGCAGATACGCAGTATTTT.

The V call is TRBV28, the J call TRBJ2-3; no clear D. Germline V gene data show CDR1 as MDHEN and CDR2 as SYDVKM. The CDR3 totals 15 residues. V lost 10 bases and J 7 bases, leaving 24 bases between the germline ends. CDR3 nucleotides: TGTGCCACCGTTTCCCCTCCCGAAGTCCTTAATACGCAGTATTTT. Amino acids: CATVSPPEVLNTQYF.

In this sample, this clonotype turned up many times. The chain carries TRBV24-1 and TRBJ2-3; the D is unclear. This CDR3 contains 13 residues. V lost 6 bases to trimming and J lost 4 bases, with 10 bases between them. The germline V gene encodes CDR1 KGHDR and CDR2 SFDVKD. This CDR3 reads CATSYSSADTQYF. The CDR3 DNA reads TGTGCCACCAGTTACAGCTCCGCAGATACGCAGTATTTT.